The T cell receptor (beta chain) under discussion was sequenced for a study of PD-L1 blockade in urothelial cancer. For the study at large: About 85% of the roughly 29 patients were men who had bladder-origin urothelial cancer.

Templates that were synthetic TCR analogs were spiked into each PCR. Here immunoSEQ multiplex PCR was the method, and the copy in TCRdb shows in-frame clones only, minus some. The sample has 60,000 to 65,000 clones, approximately 80% seen once; the top ten hold roughly 3.2%. The CDR3 totals 14 residues. CDR1 is WSHSY, CDR2 SAAADI, per germline. V gave up 2 bases and J gave up 6 bases; unmatched junction bases: 3. Time point noted: pretreatment peripheral blood. Sequenced here: PBMCs, sampled around atezolizumab (anti-PD-L1) treatment. The clonotype comes from a man between 65 and 80 years old with urothelial cancer. The chain combines TRBV10-2 with TRBJ2-5; 10 bases are shared with TRBD2. DNA for the CDR3: TGCGCCAGCAGTGAGGCTAGCGGGAGTCAGACCCAGTACTTC. Encoded protein: CASSEASGSQTQYF.